The 6 T cell receptor beta chains in this list originate from one sample, sequenced in a study of control samples from healthy donors and cancer patients. TCRdb's table, derived via immunoSEQ multiplex PCR, lists solely in-frame clones and lacks some. The sample holds fewer than 110,000 clones; roughly 89% are singletons and the top ten take about 8%. Material: blood. These receptors all come from a man between 25 and 39 years old in good health.

This chain uses TRBV18 with TRBJ1-2; D unclear. The ends were cut back, 0 bases at V and 5 bases at J, with 22 bases in the middle. The CDR3 has 18 residues. Germline lookup yields CDR1 KGHSH and CDR2 LQKENI. CDR3 sequence reads: CASSPPPSEVPTSYGYTF. The DNA for the CDR3 is TGTGCCAGCTCACCACCGCCTTCGGAAGTCCCAACTAGTTATGGCTACACCTTC.

The rearrangement joins TRBV2 to TRBJ1-1, with D unresolved. V shed 7 bases and J shed 5 bases, with 14 bases lying between them. CDR1 SNHLY and CDR2 FYNNEI come from the germline V gene. The CDR3 runs to 13 residues. Here the CDR3 reads CASITSRSTEAFF. Here the CDR3 DNA reads TGTGCCAGCATTACGTCCAGGTCAACTGAAGCTTTCTTT. Full variable domain (missing parts from reference TRBV2 and TRBJ1-1): EPEVTQTPSHQVTQMGQEVILRCVPISNHLYFYWYRQILGQKVEFLVSFYNNEISEKSEIFDDQFSVERPDGSNFTLKIRSTKLEDSAMYFCASITSRSTEAFFGQGTRLTVV.

The DNA for the CDR3 is TGTGCCAGCAGCTTGGCCCCTGACTGGGTTGGCTACACCTTC. It translates to CASSLAPDWVGYTF. The gene calls are TRBV5-6 and TRBJ1-2; D gene uncertain. The CDR3 totals 14 residues. CDR1 is SGHDT and CDR2 is YYEEEE in the germline V gene. V lost 0 bases, J lost 7 bases, and 13 bases lay in between.

The chain joins TRBV28 to TRBJ1-5; TRBD1 matches at 7 bases. Germline trimming cut 5 bases from V and 8 bases from J; bases unmatched to any gene: 12. The CDR3 has 15 amino acids. The germline gives CDR1 MDHEN, CDR2 SYDVKM. CDR3 protein: CASSLRTGYWEPQHF. As DNA, the CDR3 is TGTGCCAGCAGTCTCCGGACAGGCTACTGGGAGCCCCAGCATTTT.

The chain is built from TRBV9 and TRBJ1-2; no definite D call. V lost 0 bases, J lost 7 bases, and 7 bases lay in between. CDR1 is SGDLS, CDR2 YYNGEE, per germline. The CDR3 is 12 amino acids. CDR3 sequence: CASSVGEFGYTF. CDR3 DNA sequence: TGTGCCAGCAGCGTAGGGGAGTTTGGCTACACCTTC.

The chain employs TRBV27 and TRBJ2-3; D gene unclear. Germline assignment: CDR1 MNHEY and CDR2 SMNVEV (reference sequence). Trimming pared 5 bases from V and 1 base from J, leaving 13 bases between. CDR3 size: 15 residues. DNA for the CDR3: TGTGCCAGCAGTCTCCTTAGTTCGGGCACAGATACGCAGTATTTT. Translated: CASSLLSSGTDTQYF.